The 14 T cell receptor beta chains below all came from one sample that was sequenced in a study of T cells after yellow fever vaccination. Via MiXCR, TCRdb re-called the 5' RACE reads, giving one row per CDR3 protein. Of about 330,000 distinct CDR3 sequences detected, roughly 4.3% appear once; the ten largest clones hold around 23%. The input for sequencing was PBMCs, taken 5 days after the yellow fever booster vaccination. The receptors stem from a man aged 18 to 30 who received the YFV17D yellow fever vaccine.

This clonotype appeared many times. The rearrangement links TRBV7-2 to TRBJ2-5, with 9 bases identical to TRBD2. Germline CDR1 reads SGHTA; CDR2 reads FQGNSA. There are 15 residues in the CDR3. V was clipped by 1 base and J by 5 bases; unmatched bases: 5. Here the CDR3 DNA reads TGTGCCAGCAGCTTAGACGCGGGGGGGCAGGAGACCCAGTACTTC. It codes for CASSLDAGGQETQYF.

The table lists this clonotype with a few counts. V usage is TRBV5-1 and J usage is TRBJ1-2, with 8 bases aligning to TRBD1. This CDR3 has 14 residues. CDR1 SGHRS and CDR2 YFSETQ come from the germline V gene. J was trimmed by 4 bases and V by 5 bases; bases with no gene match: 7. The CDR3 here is CASSDTGGVYGYTF. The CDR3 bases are TGCGCCAGCAGTGACACAGGGGGTGTCTATGGCTACACCTTC.

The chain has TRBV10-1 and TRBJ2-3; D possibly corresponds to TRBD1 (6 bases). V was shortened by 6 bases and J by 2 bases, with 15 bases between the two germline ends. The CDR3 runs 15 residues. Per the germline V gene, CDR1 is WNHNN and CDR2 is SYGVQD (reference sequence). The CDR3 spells CASSPRTEDTDTQYF. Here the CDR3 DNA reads TGCGCCAGCAGCCCGAGGACAGAGGACACAGATACGCAGTATTTT.

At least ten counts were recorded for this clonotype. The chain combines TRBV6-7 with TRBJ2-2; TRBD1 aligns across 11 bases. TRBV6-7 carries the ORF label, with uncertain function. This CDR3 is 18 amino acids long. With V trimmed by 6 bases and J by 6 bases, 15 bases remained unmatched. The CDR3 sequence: CASSPEGQGDWTAGELFF. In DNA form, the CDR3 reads TGTGCCAGCAGCCCTGAGGGACAGGGGGACTGGACGGCCGGGGAGCTGTTTTTT.

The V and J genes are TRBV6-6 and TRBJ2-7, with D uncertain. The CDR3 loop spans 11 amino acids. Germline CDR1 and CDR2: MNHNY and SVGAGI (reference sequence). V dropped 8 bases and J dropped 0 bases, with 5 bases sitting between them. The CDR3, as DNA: TGTGCCAGCGCCAGCTCCTACGAGCAGTACTTC. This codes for CASASSYEQYF.

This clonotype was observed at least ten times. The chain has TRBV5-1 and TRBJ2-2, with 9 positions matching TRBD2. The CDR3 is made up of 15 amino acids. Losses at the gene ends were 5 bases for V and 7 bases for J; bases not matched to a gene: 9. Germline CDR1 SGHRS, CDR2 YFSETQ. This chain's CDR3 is CASRSSGGRGGELFF. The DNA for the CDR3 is TGCGCCAGCAGATCGAGCGGGGGGCGCGGCGGGGAGCTGTTTTTT.

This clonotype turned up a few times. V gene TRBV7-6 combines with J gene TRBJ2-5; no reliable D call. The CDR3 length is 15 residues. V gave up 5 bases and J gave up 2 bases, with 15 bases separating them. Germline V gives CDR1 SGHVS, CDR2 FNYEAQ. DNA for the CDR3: TGTGCCAGCAGCCCGCTGCCTGAGGAACAAGAGACCCAGTACTTC. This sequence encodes CASSPLPEEQETQYF. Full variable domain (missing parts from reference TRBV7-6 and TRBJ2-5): GAGVSQSPRYKVTKRGQDVALRCDPISGHVSLYWYRQALGQGPEFLTYFNYEAQQDKSGLPNDRFSAERPEGSISTLTIQRTEQRDSAMYRCASSPLPEEQETQYFGPGTRLLVL.

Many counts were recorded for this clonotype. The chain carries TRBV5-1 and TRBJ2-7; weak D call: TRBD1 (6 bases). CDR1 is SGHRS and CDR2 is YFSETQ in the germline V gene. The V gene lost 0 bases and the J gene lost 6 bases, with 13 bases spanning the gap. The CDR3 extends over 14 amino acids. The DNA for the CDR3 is TGCGCCAGCAGCTTGGGTGCAGGGGATTCCGAGCAGTACTTC. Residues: CASSLGAGDSEQYF.

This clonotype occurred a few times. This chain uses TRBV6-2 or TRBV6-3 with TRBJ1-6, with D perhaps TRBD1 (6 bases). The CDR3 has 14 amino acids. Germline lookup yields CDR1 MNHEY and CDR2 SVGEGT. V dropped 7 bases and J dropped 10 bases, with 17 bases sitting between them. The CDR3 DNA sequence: TGTGCCAGCACCTACTGGGGGGGCCGGTCACCCCTCCACTTT. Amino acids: CASTYWGGRSPLHF.

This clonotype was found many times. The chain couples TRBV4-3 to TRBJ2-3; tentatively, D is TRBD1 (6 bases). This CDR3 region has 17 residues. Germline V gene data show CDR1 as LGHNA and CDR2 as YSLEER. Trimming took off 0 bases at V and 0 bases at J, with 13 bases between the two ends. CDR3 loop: CASSQDWSTGSTDTQYF. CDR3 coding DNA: TGCGCCAGCAGCCAAGATTGGTCGACAGGCAGCACAGATACGCAGTATTTT.

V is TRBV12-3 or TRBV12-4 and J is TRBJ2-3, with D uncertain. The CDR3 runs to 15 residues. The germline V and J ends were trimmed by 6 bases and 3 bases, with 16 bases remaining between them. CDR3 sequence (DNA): TGTGCCAGCAGGGGTAAAGGCACGGTGACAGATACGCAGTATTTT. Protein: CASRGKGTVTDTQYF.

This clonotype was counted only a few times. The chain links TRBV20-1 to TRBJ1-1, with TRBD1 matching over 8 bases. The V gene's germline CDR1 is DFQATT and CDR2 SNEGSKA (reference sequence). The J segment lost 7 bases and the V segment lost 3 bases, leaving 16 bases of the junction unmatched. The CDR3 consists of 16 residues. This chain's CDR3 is CSASSAAGQGGVEAFF. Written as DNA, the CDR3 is TGCAGTGCTAGTAGTGCCGCCGGACAGGGAGGGGTTGAAGCTTTCTTT.

The CDR3 DNA reads TGCAGCTCCGTCGCACAGGATTATGGCTACACCTTC. Its translation: CSSVAQDYGYTF. The chain has TRBV29-1 and TRBJ1-2, with D perhaps matching TRBD1 (5 bases). CDR3 size: 12 residues. CDR1 is SQVTM, CDR2 ANQGSEA, per germline. Deletions cut 8 bases from V and 5 bases from J, with 15 bases between.

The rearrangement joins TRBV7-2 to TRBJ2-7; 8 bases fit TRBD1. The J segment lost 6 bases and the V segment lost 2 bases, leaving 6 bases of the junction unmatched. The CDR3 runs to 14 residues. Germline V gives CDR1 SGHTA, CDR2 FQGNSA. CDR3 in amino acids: CASSLYDRGTEQYF. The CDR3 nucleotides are TGTGCCAGCAGCTTATACGACAGGGGAACCGAGCAGTACTTC. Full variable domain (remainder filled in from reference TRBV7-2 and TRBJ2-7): GAGVSQSPSNKVTEKGKDVELRCDPISGHTALYWYRQSLGQGLEFLIYFQGNSAPDKSGLPSDRFSAERTGGSVSTLTIQRTQQEDSAVYLCASSLYDRGTEQYFGPGTRLTVT.